The sample holds many counts of the clone carrying this T cell receptor beta chain. What it binds is not known. This beta chain is a stray read from a library made for alpha chains; its abundance is not meaningful. This sample was taken from a study of spatial heterogeneity in lung cancer. Study summary: In tumor regions TCR transcript counts correlated strongly with a matched bulk RNA-seq T cell module score. Raw reads contained each unique TCR and UMI combination more than ten times on average.

Regarding the study as a whole: How many expanded intratumoral alpha and beta TCRs were present tracked the tumor mutation count, which was a count of nonsynonymous mutations.

V lost 0 bases and J 4 bases, leaving 6 bases between the germline ends. The CDR3 is made up of 13 amino acids. The germline gives CDR1 SGHTA, CDR2 FQGNSA. TCRdb reprocessed the 5' RACE reads via MiXCR and lists one record per CDR3 protein. The sample lists over 10,000 distinct CDR3 sequences, approximately 5.5% seen once, with roughly 24% in the top ten. Time point defined: sample taken at primary tumor resection. The J gene is TRBJ2-5, the V gene TRBV7-2; D unclear. The sample consisted of lung tumor tissue, taken at surgery. This TCR came from a male donor with early-stage non-small cell lung cancer. The CDR3 protein is CASSLAHRETQYF. The CDR3 DNA reads as TGTGCCAGCAGCTTAGCCCACCGAGAGACCCAGTACTTC.